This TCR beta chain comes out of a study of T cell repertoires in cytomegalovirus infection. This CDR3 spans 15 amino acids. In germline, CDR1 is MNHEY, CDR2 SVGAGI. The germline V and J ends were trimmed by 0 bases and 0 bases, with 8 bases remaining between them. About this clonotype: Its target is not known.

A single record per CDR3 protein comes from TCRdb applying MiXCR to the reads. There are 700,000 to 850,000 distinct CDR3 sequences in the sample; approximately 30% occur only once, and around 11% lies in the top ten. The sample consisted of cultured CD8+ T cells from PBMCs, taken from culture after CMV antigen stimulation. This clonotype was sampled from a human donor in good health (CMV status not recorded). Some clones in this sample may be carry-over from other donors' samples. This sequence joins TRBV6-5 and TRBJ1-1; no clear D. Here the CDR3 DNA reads TGTGCCAGCAGTTACTCTATAGGGATGAACACTGAAGCTTTCTTT. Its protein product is CASSYSIGMNTEAFF.